These 20 T cell receptor beta chains were sequenced from one sample in a study of T cells after yellow fever vaccination. MiXCR, run by TCRdb on the 5' RACE reads, gives a single entry per CDR3 protein. The sample records approximately 550,000 distinct CDR3 sequences, about 19% being singletons. Here the sequenced sample was PBMCs, taken 15 days after the yellow fever booster vaccination. The origin of the receptors is a young man who received the YFV17D yellow fever vaccine.

In its sample, this clonotype was seen a few times. This rearrangement joins TRBV30 to TRBJ2-5; D possibly matches TRBD1 or TRBD2 (5 bases each). Looked up from germline, CDR1 is GTSNPN and CDR2 is SVGIG (reference sequence). V gave up 5 bases and J gave up 4 bases, with 14 bases separating them. The CDR3 is 13 amino acids. The CDR3, as DNA: TGTGCCTGGGTTGGAGCTGGGGGAGAGACCCAGTACTTC. This translates into CAWVGAGGETQYF.

The DNA for the CDR3 is TGTGCCAGCAGTGTCGGACAGGTGGAGGAGACCCAGTACTTC. As protein: CASSVGQVEETQYF. The genes are TRBV25-1 and TRBJ2-5; 7 positions agree with TRBD1. With 4 bases clipped from V and 5 bases from J, the junction kept 7 bases outside the gene matches. This CDR3 has 14 residues. CDR1 MGHDK and CDR2 SYGVNS come from the germline V gene.

The chain joins TRBV29-1 to TRBJ2-7; no clear D. The CDR3 is 11 residues long. V lost 4 bases and J 3 bases, leaving 7 bases between the germline ends. Germline values: CDR1 SQVTM, CDR2 ANQGSEA. The CDR3 is CSVAWDYEQYF. In nucleotides, the CDR3 is TGCAGCGTTGCATGGGACTACGAGCAGTACTTC.

This clonotype was counted between two and nine times. V and J are TRBV7-9 and TRBJ2-3, with D perhaps TRBD1 (6 bases). Trimming left V 4 bases short and J 2 bases short, with 7 bases between. This CDR3 is built from 13 residues. Germline V CDR1 and CDR2: SEHNR, FQNEAQ (reference sequence). This CDR3 reads CASSWTDTDTQYF. The CDR3, as DNA: TGTGCCAGCAGCTGGACAGACACAGATACGCAGTATTTT.

This clonotype has only a few counts. The gene calls are TRBV4-3 and TRBJ1-2; a possible D gene is TRBD1 (6 bases). V gave up 0 bases and J gave up 4 bases, with 9 bases separating them. This CDR3 has 14 amino acids. The V gene's germline CDR1 is LGHNA and CDR2 YSLEER. Here the CDR3 reads CASSQDAGAYGYTF. Written as DNA, the CDR3 is TGCGCCAGCAGCCAAGATGCAGGGGCCTATGGCTACACCTTC.

This clonotype was recorded a few times. The V gene is TRBV28, the J gene TRBJ2-3, with D possibly being TRBD2 (6 bases). From germline, CDR1 is MDHEN and CDR2 SYDVKM. The V end was cut by 7 bases, the J end by 4 bases, with 27 bases between. CDR3 length: 18 amino acids. The CDR3 region is CASKSERAQLRWADTQYF. The CDR3 bases are TGTGCCAGCAAGTCAGAGCGGGCTCAGCTGAGGTGGGCAGATACGCAGTATTTT.

The rearrangement joins TRBV5-1 to TRBJ2-2, with D perhaps TRBD1 (6 bases). Trimming took off 2 bases at V and 4 bases at J, with 12 bases between the two ends. The CDR3 is made up of 15 amino acids. The germline gives CDR1 SGHRS, CDR2 YFSETQ. In nucleotides, the CDR3 is TGCGCCAGCAGCTTTATCGAGGACAGCACCGGGGAGCTGTTTTTT. As protein: CASSFIEDSTGELFF.

The rearrangement joins TRBV6-2 or TRBV6-3 to TRBJ2-7; 9 bases align to TRBD2. The CDR3 spans 16 residues. CDR1 and CDR2 (germline): MNHEY, SVGEGT. V lost 0 bases to trimming and J lost 3 bases; unmatched junction nucleotides: 6. CDR3 sequence reads: CASSYSSGRPFYEQYF. The CDR3 nucleotides read TGTGCCAGCAGTTACTCCAGCGGGAGGCCATTCTACGAGCAGTACTTC.

As to this clonotype: One end of the junction fails to match germline, which may point to a read error. The rearrangement uses TRBV9 and TRBJ2-7; tentatively, D is TRBD2 (5 bases). The CDR3 runs to 14 residues. In germline, CDR1 is SGDLS, CDR2 YYNGEE. CDR3 sequence: CASSAPSHSDEQHF. The CDR3 DNA is TGTGCCAGCAGCGCCCCCTCCCATAGCGACGAGCAGCACTTC.

Only one count was recorded for this clonotype. The chain combines TRBV5-1 with TRBJ2-7, with 13 bases identical to TRBD2. The V gene end was trimmed by 0 bases and the J gene end by 4 bases; junction bases not matched to a gene: 4. This CDR3 spans 16 amino acids. CDR1 is SGHRS, CDR2 YFSETQ, per germline. CDR3: CASSLDRLAGGYEQYF. The CDR3 coding sequence is TGCGCCAGCAGCTTGGACCGACTAGCGGGAGGATACGAGCAGTACTTC.

There are a few counts of this clonotype. The DNA of the CDR3 is TGCGCCAGCGGGGTGGCTAGCACGATCGATACGCAGTATTTT. Encoded protein: CASGVASTIDTQYF. V gene TRBV5-1 combines with J gene TRBJ2-3; possibly TRBD2 for D (5 bases). The V end lost 7 bases, the J end lost 6 bases, and 18 bases lay between the germline ends. The CDR3 sequence is 14 residues long. Germline V lookup: CDR1 SGHRS, CDR2 YFSETQ.

This clonotype was seen more than once but under ten times. J is TRBJ2-7 and V is TRBV11-2; D not certain. This CDR3 is 15 amino acids long. The germline CDR1 and CDR2 sequences are SGHAT and FQNNGV. With 1 base removed from V and 0 bases from J, the gap between germline ends came to 10 bases. In nucleotides, the CDR3 is TGTGCCAGCAGCTTAGGGTCCGGTTACTCCTACGAGCAGTACTTC. Translated, it gives CASSLGSGYSYEQYF. Drawing the rest from reference TRBV11-2 and TRBJ2-7, the complete variable domain is EAGVAQSPRYKIIEKRQSVAFWCNPISGHATLYWYQQILGQGPKLLIQFQNNGVVDDSQLPKDRFSAERLKGVDSTLKIQPAKLEDSAVYLCASSLGSGYSYEQYFGPGTRLTVT.

The rearrangement joins TRBV27 to TRBJ2-3; maybe TRBD2 (6 bases). Germline loops: CDR1 MNHEY, CDR2 SMNVEV (reference sequence). With 3 bases removed from V and 5 bases from J, the gap between germline ends came to 9 bases. The CDR3 is 13 residues long. CDR3 coding DNA: TGTGCCAGCAGTTTCCGGGAGATAGATACGCAGTATTTT. Translating gives CASSFREIDTQYF.

In DNA form, the CDR3 reads TGTGCCACCGGGGGTGCCCGCACAGATACGCAGTATTTT. Amino acids: CATGGARTDTQYF. V usage is TRBV15 and J usage is TRBJ2-3; tentatively, D is TRBD1 or TRBD2 (5 bases each). Germline loops: CDR1 LNHNV, CDR2 YYDKDF (reference sequence). Trimming stripped 8 bases from V and 1 base from J, with 10 bases between. CDR3 length: 13 amino acids.

CDR3 protein: CASRGTENYEQYF. The CDR3 DNA follows: TGTGCCAGCAGGGGGACAGAGAACTACGAGCAGTACTTC. The chain recombines TRBV12-3 or TRBV12-4 with TRBJ2-7, with 7 bases matching TRBD1. J gave up 3 bases and V 6 bases, and 5 bases lay outside the gene matches. The CDR3 spans 13 residues.

The V gene is TRBV29-1, the J gene TRBJ2-7, with 10 bases aligning to TRBD1. CDR3 length: 13 residues. CDR1 is SQVTM and CDR2 is ANQGSEA in the germline V gene. V was pared by 3 bases and J by 5 bases, with 4 bases of the junction left unmatched. CDR3 sequence reads: CSVEDRGRDEQYF. In DNA, the CDR3 is TGCAGCGTTGAGGACAGGGGGAGGGACGAGCAGTACTTC.

J is TRBJ2-1 and V is TRBV20-1, with TRBD2 matching over 7 bases. This CDR3 is built from 17 residues. The germline gives CDR1 DFQATT, CDR2 SNEGSKA (reference sequence). The V and J ends lost 1 base and 3 bases, in that order; junction bases with no gene match: 12. This chain's CDR3 is CSARGRVGRDGYNEQFF. The CDR3, as DNA: TGCAGTGCTAGAGGCAGAGTAGGGAGGGACGGCTACAATGAGCAGTTCTTC.

The chain links TRBV11-2 to TRBJ2-1; D remains ambiguous. The CDR3 length is 14 residues. Trimming removed 6 bases at V and 2 bases at J, with 11 bases between. CDR1 and CDR2 (germline): SGHAT, FQNNGV. The CDR3 here is CASSSATTYNEQFF. As DNA, the CDR3 is TGTGCCAGCAGTTCGGCGACCACCTACAATGAGCAGTTCTTC.

This clonotype appeared a few times. J is TRBJ2-2 and V is TRBV20-1, with D maybe TRBD2 (5 bases). Between the trimmed V and J ends, which lost 3 bases and 0 bases, there was a span of 8 bases. This CDR3 region has 14 residues. Germline V gene sequence: CDR1 DFQATT, CDR2 SNEGSKA (reference sequence). CDR3 protein: CSASRRTNTGELFF. CDR3 DNA: TGCAGTGCTAGTAGGAGGACGAACACCGGGGAGCTGTTTTTT.

The sample holds a few counts of this clonotype. The chain links TRBV6-1 to TRBJ2-3, with D tentatively TRBD2 (7 bases). Germline-derived CDR1 and CDR2 are MNHNS and SASEGT. The ends were cut back, 6 bases at V and 1 base at J, with 14 bases in the middle. This CDR3 comprises 15 residues. The CDR3 region has the DNA TGTGCCAGCAGAATCCTAGGGGGGGGCACAGATACGCAGTATTTT. This encodes CASRILGGGTDTQYF.